This T cell receptor (beta chain) appears in the sequencing data of a study of cytomegalovirus exposure and HLA in healthy donors. The study ran its PCR with 60 Vbeta and 13 Jbeta primers. Sequencing used immunoSEQ multiplex PCR; TCRdb keeps in-frame clones, though not all of them. The sample comprises about 120,000 clones, roughly four fifths of which are singletons, and roughly 1.5% rests with the top ten. Unmatched junction bases numbered 13, after V lost 3 bases and J lost 9 bases. The CDR3 runs 16 residues. The germline gives CDR1 MDHEN, CDR2 SYDVKM. This receptor was identified in a woman aged 18-35 years in good health and CMV-seronegative. This sequence joins TRBV28 and TRBJ2-1; 8 bases are shared with TRBD1. Sequencing was carried out using PBMCs. CDR3 in amino acids: CASSLWTGTEGSEQFF. The CDR3 DNA reads TGTGCCAGCAGTTTGTGGACAGGGACGGAAGGGAGTGAGCAGTTCTTC. Complete variable domain (other parts from reference TRBV28 and TRBJ2-1): DVKVTQSSRYLVKRTGEKVFLECVQDMDHENMFWYRQDPGLGLRLIYFSYDVKMKEKGDIPEGYSVSREKKERFSLILESASTNQTSMYLCASSLWTGTEGSEQFFGPGTRLTVL.